This entry lists 29 T cell receptor beta chains sequenced from one sample in a study of cytomegalovirus exposure and HLA in healthy donors (dated by TCRdb to 2017 to 2019). Receptors were amplified or captured by the immunoSEQ multiplex PCR assay. For the multiplex PCR, a mixture combining 60 forward primers for TCR Vbeta segments and 13 reverse primers for TCR Jbeta segments was used. TCRdb limited this immuneACCESS table to in-frame rearrangements with V and J called. A share of clones is missing; checked studies link under half to unresolved V genes, and the rest is unexplained. The sample's clone listing holds around 97,000 clones. The ten largest clones add up to about 3% of the sample. Material for sequencing was PBMCs. The receptors here all came from a man aged 35 to 55 in good health and CMV-seronegative.

The rearrangement uses TRBV5-4 and TRBJ2-7; maybe TRBD2 (6 bases). V lost 5 bases and J 7 bases, leaving 16 bases between the germline ends. This CDR3 has 13 amino acids. Germline lookup yields CDR1 SGHNT and CDR2 YYREEE (reference sequence). The CDR3 DNA reads as TGTGCCAGCAGTATTGGGGGACTTGAGGAGCAGTACTTC. It specifies CASSIGGLEEQYF.

The chain couples TRBV6-1 to TRBJ2-6, with D unclear. Germline V gene lookup returns CDR1 MNHNS and CDR2 SASEGT. CDR3 length equals 15 residues. V was trimmed by 1 base and J by 0 bases, leaving 4 bases between them. The CDR3 DNA follows: TGTGCCAGCAGTGAAGAACACTCTGGGGCCAACGTCCTGACTTTC. Residues: CASSEEHSGANVLTF.

This rearrangement joins TRBV5-1 to TRBJ2-2; 8 nucleotides align to TRBD2. CDR1 and CDR2 from the germline V gene are SGHRS and YFSETQ. The CDR3 covers 16 residues. V was clipped by 4 bases and J by 2 bases; unmatched bases: 7. The CDR3 protein is CASSPGGALNTGELFF. The CDR3 nucleotides are TGCGCCAGCAGCCCGGGGGGGGCCCTCAACACCGGGGAGCTGTTTTTT.

The chain employs TRBV10-3 and TRBJ2-3; no definite D call. The germline CDR1 and CDR2 sequences are ENHRY and SYGVKD. The CDR3 is made up of 13 amino acids. Trimming took 8 bases from V and 0 from J, leaving 9 bases between them. The CDR3 sequence: CAIGGTSTDTQYF. The DNA of the CDR3 is TGTGCCATCGGTGGTACTAGCACAGATACGCAGTATTTT.

The chain joins TRBV7-2 to TRBJ2-3; 9 nucleotides agree with TRBD2. The CDR3 covers 18 residues. Germline CDR1 is SGHTA and CDR2 is FQGNSA. The junction had 14 bases not matched to a gene; V was cut back by 3 bases and J by 4 bases. For the CDR3, the DNA is TGTGCCAGCAGCTTTCGGCCTTTGGTAGCGGGAGTTGCAGATACGCAGTATTTT. Residues: CASSFRPLVAGVADTQYF.

This rearrangement joins TRBV19 to TRBJ2-7, with D hard to call. The CDR3 is made up of 14 amino acids. Germline values: CDR1 LNHDA, CDR2 SQIVND (reference sequence). Trimming shortened V by 2 bases and J by 6 bases, and 14 bases separated the two germline ends. CDR3 sequence: CASSIRAATGEQYF. The CDR3 bases are TGTGCCAGTAGTATACGTGCGGCCACTGGCGAGCAGTACTTC.

The gene calls are TRBV10-3 and TRBJ2-3; 7 nucleotides line up with TRBD1. CDR1 and CDR2 (germline): ENHRY, SYGVKD. The V segment lost 0 bases and the J segment 6 bases; nucleotides outside the gene matches: 12. The CDR3 contains 17 residues. The CDR3, as DNA: TGTGCCATCAGTGAGTCGACCCTGCCAGGGGGTAGGGATACGCAGTATTTT. Its protein product is CAISESTLPGGRDTQYF.

The J gene is TRBJ2-3, the V gene TRBV11-2; D call uncertain. Looked up from germline, CDR1 is SGHAT and CDR2 is FQNNGV. The CDR3 is made up of 13 amino acids. V was shortened by 1 base and J by 1 base, with 3 bases between the two germline ends. The DNA of the CDR3 is TGTGCCAGCAGCTTAGCGGGCACAGATACGCAGTATTTT. Translation gives CASSLAGTDTQYF.

The V call is TRBV7-9, the J call TRBJ2-1; 12 nucleotides match TRBD2. CDR3 length: 16 amino acids. The V gene end was trimmed by 5 bases and the J gene end by 9 bases; junction bases not matched to a gene: 11. Germline-derived CDR1 and CDR2 are SEHNR and FQNEAQ (reference sequence). The DNA for the CDR3 is TGTGCCAGCAGCACCTCGGGACTAGCGGGTGCTACTGAGCAGTTCTTC. Its protein is CASSTSGLAGATEQFF.

With regard to this clone: One end of the junction varies from germline; a read error may be responsible. This chain links TRBV9 with TRBJ1-1; 7 bases map to TRBD1. This CDR3 spans 13 amino acids. Per germline, CDR1 SGDLS and CDR2 YYNGEE. Here the CDR3 reads CASSTQGNAEAFF. CDR3 DNA: TGTGCCAGCAGCACACAGGGGAACGCTGAAGCTTTCTTT.

The chain employs TRBV7-6 and TRBJ1-3; 8 bases match TRBD1. Germline loops: CDR1 SGHVS, CDR2 FNYEAQ. The CDR3 contains 16 residues. J gave up 0 bases and V 5 bases, and 6 bases lay outside the gene matches. The CDR3 loop reads CASSQGQGSSGNTIYF. The CDR3 DNA reads as TGTGCCAGCAGCCAAGGACAGGGAAGCTCTGGAAACACCATATATTTT.

V gene TRBV7-8 combines with J gene TRBJ1-6; D gene ambiguous. Trimming left V 0 bases short and J 6 bases short, with 6 bases between. The CDR3 is 14 residues long. CDR1 SGHVS and CDR2 FQNEAQ come from the germline V gene. The CDR3 DNA sequence: TGTGCCAGCAGCTTAGCCAGGTTTAATTCACCCCTCCACTTT. This sequence encodes CASSLARFNSPLHF.

V is TRBV5-5 and J is TRBJ1-1; tentative D call: TRBD1 (6 bases). The CDR3 has 16 amino acids. Trimming took 4 bases from V and 1 from J, leaving 17 bases between them. The germline gives CDR1 SGHKS, CDR2 YYEKEE (reference sequence). The CDR3 loop is CASSGGQGSRNTEAFF. The CDR3 nucleotides read TGTGCCAGCAGCGGCGGGCAGGGGTCCAGGAACACTGAAGCTTTCTTT.

The J gene is TRBJ1-2, the V gene TRBV7-9; 7 bases align to TRBD1. Germline values: CDR1 SEHNR, CDR2 FQNEAQ (reference sequence). V gave up 5 bases and J gave up 7 bases; unmatched junction bases: 4. This CDR3 has 12 amino acids. The CDR3 DNA reads TGTGCCAGCAGCCCTGGGGACAGTGGCTACACCTTC. This gives the protein CASSPGDSGYTF.

This sequence joins TRBV11-3 and TRBJ2-1; TRBD2 matches at 12 bases. The CDR3 length is 16 residues. J lost 4 bases, V lost 0 bases, and 1 base had no gene match. CDR1 SGHNT and CDR2 YENEEA come from the germline V gene. The CDR3 sequence: CASSLDGLAGYNEQFF. As DNA, the CDR3 is TGTGCCAGCAGCTTAGACGGACTAGCGGGGTACAATGAGCAGTTCTTC.

The chain links TRBV9 to TRBJ1-3; 7 bases are shared with TRBD1. V lost 4 bases and J lost 0; bases outside the gene matches: 4. The CDR3 runs to 15 residues. The germline CDR1 and CDR2 sequences are SGDLS and YYNGEE. CDR3 nucleotides: TGTGCCAGCAGCACGACAGGGAGCTCTGGAAACACCATATATTTT. It specifies CASSTTGSSGNTIYF.

The chain carries TRBV10-3 and TRBJ2-7, with TRBD1 identical over 8 bases. Unmatched junction bases numbered 2, after V lost 10 bases and J lost 0 bases. Germline lookup yields CDR1 ENHRY and CDR2 SYGVKD. This CDR3 is 12 amino acids long. The DNA for the CDR3 is TGTGCCACCGGACAGGGCTCCTACGAGCAGTACTTC. Translation: CATGQGSYEQYF.

This chain's CDR3 is CSVSEGGNTEAFF. DNA for the CDR3: TGCAGCGTTTCTGAGGGAGGGAACACTGAAGCTTTCTTT. V and J are TRBV29-1 and TRBJ1-1, with no clear D. The CDR3 totals 13 residues. Germline values: CDR1 SQVTM, CDR2 ANQGSEA. Trimming shortened V by 5 bases and J by 1 base, and 11 bases separated the two germline ends. The full variable domain, with the rest looked up from reference TRBV29-1 and TRBJ1-1, is SAVISQKPSRDICQRGTSLTIQCQVDSQVTMMFWYRQQPGQSLTLIATANQGSEATYESGFVIDKFPISRPNLTFSTLTVSNMSPEDSSIYLCSVSEGGNTEAFFGQGTRLTVV.

The rearrangement joins TRBV6-5 to TRBJ2-7; TRBD2 aligns across 15 bases. This CDR3 contains 16 residues. Germline-derived CDR1 and CDR2 are MNHEY and SVGAGI. Germline trimming cut 4 bases from V and 5 bases from J; bases unmatched to any gene: 6. The CDR3 DNA is TGTGCCAGCAGTTTCCGGACTAGCGGGGGGGCCCACGAGCAGTACTTC. Protein product: CASSFRTSGGAHEQYF.

The V gene is TRBV5-1, the J gene TRBJ2-1; possibly TRBD1 for D (5 bases). This CDR3 is 14 amino acids long. Deletions cut 3 bases from V and 4 bases from J, with 11 bases between. CDR1 SGHRS and CDR2 YFSETQ come from the germline V gene. This CDR3 reads CASSWTTGYNEQFF. The CDR3 bases are TGCGCCAGCAGCTGGACCACAGGATACAATGAGCAGTTCTTC. The complete variable domain, with remaining parts taken from reference TRBV5-1 and TRBJ2-1, reads KAGVTQTPRYLIKTRGQQVTLSCSPISGHRSVSWYQQTPGQGLQFLFEYFSETQRNKGNFPGRFSGRQFSNSRSEMNVSTLELGDSALYLCASSWTTGYNEQFFGPGTRLTVL.

This chain links TRBV7-2 with TRBJ2-5; possible D gene TRBD2, 6 bases. The CDR3 is made up of 16 amino acids. Looked up from germline, CDR1 is SGHTA and CDR2 is FQGNSA. V was shortened by 5 bases and J by 3 bases, with 19 bases between the two germline ends. CDR3 loop: CASSPEYGTGEETQYF. In DNA, the CDR3 is TGTGCCAGCAGCCCCGAGTACGGGACTGGAGAAGAGACCCAGTACTTC.

The genes are TRBV28 and TRBJ2-1; the match to TRBD2 covers 14 bases. This CDR3 has 15 amino acids. V lost 6 bases, J lost 15 bases, and 13 bases stayed unmatched. Germline lookup yields CDR1 MDHEN and CDR2 SYDVKM. The DNA for the CDR3 is TGTGCCAGCAGCTCAGCCGGGACTAGCGGGAGTTATCGGTTCTTC. This sequence encodes CASSSAGTSGSYRFF.

The chain uses TRBV10-1 and TRBJ1-2; no clear D. V shed 3 bases and J shed 4 bases, with 9 bases lying between them. There are 13 residues in the CDR3. Germline values: CDR1 WNHNN, CDR2 SYGVQD (reference sequence). The CDR3 region has the DNA TGCGCCAGCAGTGACGGGGTGGGCTATGGCTACACCTTC. It is translated as CASSDGVGYGYTF.

To note about this clone: The sample contains more than one DNA sequence encoding this CDR3. V and J are TRBV7-9 and TRBJ2-3; maybe TRBD1 (6 bases). V gave up 0 bases and J gave up 3 bases, with 7 bases separating them. Germline CDR1 is SEHNR and CDR2 is FQNEAQ (reference sequence). The CDR3 length is 14 residues. CDR3 nucleotide sequence: TGTGCCAGCAGCTTAGCACAGGGAACAGATACGCAGTATTTT. Its protein is CASSLAQGTDTQYF.

This chain links TRBV19 with TRBJ1-2; D perhaps matches TRBD1 (5 bases). Per the germline V gene, CDR1 is LNHDA and CDR2 is SQIVND (reference sequence). The CDR3 length is 15 residues. V lost 6 bases and J 5 bases, leaving 19 bases between the germline ends. The CDR3 bases are TGTGCCAGTAGCCGCGGGACGGCGGGACTTTATGGCTACACCTTC. Protein sequence: CASSRGTAGLYGYTF. Supplemented by reference TRBV19 and TRBJ1-2, the full variable domain reads DGGITQSPKYLFRKEGQNVTLSCEQNLNHDAMYWYRQDPGQGLRLIYYSQIVNDFQKGDIAEGYSVSREKKESFPLTVTSAQKNPTAFYLCASSRGTAGLYGYTFGSGTRLTVV.

The rearrangement uses TRBV9 and TRBJ1-3; 7 bases are a match to TRBD1. With 1 base clipped from V and 2 bases from J, the junction kept 12 bases outside the gene matches. The CDR3 consists of 18 residues. Germline values: CDR1 SGDLS, CDR2 YYNGEE. CDR3 loop: CASSVRDSQGWAGNTIYF. CDR3 in DNA: TGTGCCAGCAGCGTAAGGGACAGTCAAGGGTGGGCTGGAAACACCATATATTTT. The whole variable domain, filled in from reference TRBV9 and TRBJ1-3, reads DSGVTQTPKHLITATGQRVTLRCSPRSGDLSVYWYQQSLDQGLQFLIQYYNGEERAKGNILERFSAQQFPDLHSELNLSSLELGDSALYFCASSVRDSQGWAGNTIYFGEGSWLTVV.

This CDR3 reads CASSLSQRGTDTQYF. The CDR3 DNA follows: TGTGCCAGCAGTTTATCTCAGCGAGGCACAGATACGCAGTATTTT. V usage is TRBV28 and J usage is TRBJ2-3, with D uncertain. The CDR3 has 15 amino acids. Deletions cut 1 base from V and 1 base from J, with 9 bases between. CDR1 and CDR2 (germline): MDHEN, SYDVKM.

The chain links TRBV6-6 to TRBJ2-7, with 11 bases identical to TRBD2. J gave up 3 bases and V 2 bases, and 6 bases lay outside the gene matches. Germline V gene data show CDR1 as MNHNY and CDR2 as SVGAGI (reference sequence). This CDR3 spans 16 amino acids. DNA for the CDR3: TGTGCCAGCAGTTACCGTTCACTAGCGGGAGACTACGAGCAGTACTTC. Its translation: CASSYRSLAGDYEQYF.

The chain joins TRBV18 to TRBJ1-3, with D possibly TRBD1 on 6 matching bases. The CDR3 covers 14 residues. Deletions cut 3 bases from V and 4 bases from J, with 10 bases between. Germline V gene lookup returns CDR1 KGHSH and CDR2 LQKENI. The chain's CDR3 is CASSPQGNGNTIYF. Here the CDR3 DNA reads TGTGCCAGCTCACCTCAGGGGAACGGAAACACCATATATTTT.